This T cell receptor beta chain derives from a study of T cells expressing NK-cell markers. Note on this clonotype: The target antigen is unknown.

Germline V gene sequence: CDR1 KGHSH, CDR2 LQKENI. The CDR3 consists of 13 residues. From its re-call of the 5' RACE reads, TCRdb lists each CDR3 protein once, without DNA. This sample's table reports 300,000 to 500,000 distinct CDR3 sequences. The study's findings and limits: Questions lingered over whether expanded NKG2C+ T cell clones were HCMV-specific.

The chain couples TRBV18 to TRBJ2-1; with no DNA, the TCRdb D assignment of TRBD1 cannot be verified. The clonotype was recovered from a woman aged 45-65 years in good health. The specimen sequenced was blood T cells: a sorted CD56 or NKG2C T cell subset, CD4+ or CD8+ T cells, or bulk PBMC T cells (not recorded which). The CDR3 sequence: CASSPTTGYEQFF.